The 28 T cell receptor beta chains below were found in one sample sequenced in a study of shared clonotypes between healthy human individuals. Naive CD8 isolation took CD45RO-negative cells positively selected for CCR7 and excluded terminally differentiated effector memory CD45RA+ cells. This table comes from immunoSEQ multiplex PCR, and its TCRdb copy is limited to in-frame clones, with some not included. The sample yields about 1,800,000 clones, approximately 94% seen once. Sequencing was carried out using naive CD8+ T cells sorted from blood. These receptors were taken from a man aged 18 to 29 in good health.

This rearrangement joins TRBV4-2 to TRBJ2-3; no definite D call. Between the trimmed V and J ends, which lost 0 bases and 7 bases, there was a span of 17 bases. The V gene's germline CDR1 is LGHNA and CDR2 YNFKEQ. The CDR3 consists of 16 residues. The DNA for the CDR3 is TGTGCCAGCAGCCAAGAAGCACCCCGTTATGCCCATACGCAGTATTTT. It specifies CASSQEAPRYAHTQYF.

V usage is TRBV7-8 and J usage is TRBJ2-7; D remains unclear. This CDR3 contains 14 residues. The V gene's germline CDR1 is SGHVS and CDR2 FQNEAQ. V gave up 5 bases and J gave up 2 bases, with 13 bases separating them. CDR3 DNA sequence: TGTGCCAGCAGCCCCGGACCTTGGGCCTACGAGCAGTACTTC. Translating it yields CASSPGPWAYEQYF.

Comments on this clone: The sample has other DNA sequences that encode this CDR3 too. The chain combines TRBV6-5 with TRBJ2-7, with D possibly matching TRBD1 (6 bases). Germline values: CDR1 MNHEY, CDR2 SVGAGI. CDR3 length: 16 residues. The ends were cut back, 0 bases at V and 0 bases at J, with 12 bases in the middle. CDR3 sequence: CASSYSTGHTSYEQYF. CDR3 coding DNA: TGTGCCAGCAGTTACTCGACAGGCCATACCTCCTACGAGCAGTACTTC.

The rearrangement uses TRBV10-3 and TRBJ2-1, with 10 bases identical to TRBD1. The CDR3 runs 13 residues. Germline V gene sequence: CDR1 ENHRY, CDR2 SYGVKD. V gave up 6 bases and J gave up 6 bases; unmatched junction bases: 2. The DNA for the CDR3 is TGTGCCATCAGCGGACAGGGGGTCAATGAGCAGTTCTTC. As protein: CAISGQGVNEQFF.

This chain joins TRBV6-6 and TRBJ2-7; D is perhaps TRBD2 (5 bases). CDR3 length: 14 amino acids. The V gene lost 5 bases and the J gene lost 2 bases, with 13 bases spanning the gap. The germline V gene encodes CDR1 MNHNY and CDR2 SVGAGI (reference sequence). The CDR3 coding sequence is TGTGCCAGCAGTCACCCGACTACCACCTACGAGCAGTACTTC. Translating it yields CASSHPTTTYEQYF.

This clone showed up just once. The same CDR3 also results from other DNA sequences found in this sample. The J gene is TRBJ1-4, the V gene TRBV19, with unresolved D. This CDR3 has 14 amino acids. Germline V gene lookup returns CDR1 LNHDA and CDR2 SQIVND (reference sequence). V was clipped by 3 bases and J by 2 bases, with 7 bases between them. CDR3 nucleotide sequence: TGTGCCAGTAGTATTGCGGGGACTAATGAAAAACTGTTTTTT. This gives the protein CASSIAGTNEKLFF.

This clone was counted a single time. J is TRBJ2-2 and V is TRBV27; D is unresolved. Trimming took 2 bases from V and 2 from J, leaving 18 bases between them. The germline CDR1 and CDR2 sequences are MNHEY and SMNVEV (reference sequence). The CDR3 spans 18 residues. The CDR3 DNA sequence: TGTGCCAGCAGTTTAACCGTGGTCCAGCAACAAAACACCGGGGAGCTGTTTTTT. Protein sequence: CASSLTVVQQQNTGELFF.

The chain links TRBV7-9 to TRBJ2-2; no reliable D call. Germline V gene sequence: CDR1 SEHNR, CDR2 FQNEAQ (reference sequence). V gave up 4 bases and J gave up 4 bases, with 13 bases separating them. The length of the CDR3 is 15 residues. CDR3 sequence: CASSSSGEPTGELFF. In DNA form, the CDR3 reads TGTGCCAGCAGCTCATCTGGGGAACCCACCGGGGAGCTGTTTTTT.

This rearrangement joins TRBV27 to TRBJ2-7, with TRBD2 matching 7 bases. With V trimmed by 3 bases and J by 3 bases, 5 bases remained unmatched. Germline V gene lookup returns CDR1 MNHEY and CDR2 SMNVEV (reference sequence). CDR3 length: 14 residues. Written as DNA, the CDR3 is TGTGCCAGCAGTTTGGGAGGGTATGGCTACGAGCAGTACTTC. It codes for CASSLGGYGYEQYF.

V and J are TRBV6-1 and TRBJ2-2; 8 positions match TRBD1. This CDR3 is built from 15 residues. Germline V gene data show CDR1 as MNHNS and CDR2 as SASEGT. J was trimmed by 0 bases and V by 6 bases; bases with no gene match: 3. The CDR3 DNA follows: TGTGCCAGCAGAGGACAGGGTTCGAACACCGGGGAGCTGTTTTTT. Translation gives CASRGQGSNTGELFF.

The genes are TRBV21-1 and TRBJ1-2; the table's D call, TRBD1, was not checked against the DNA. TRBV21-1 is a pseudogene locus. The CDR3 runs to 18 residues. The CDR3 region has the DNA TGTGCCAGCAGCAAAAAGTCGGGCAGGGGTTCCTTCCACTATGGCTACACCTTC. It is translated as CASSKKSGRGSFHYGYTF.

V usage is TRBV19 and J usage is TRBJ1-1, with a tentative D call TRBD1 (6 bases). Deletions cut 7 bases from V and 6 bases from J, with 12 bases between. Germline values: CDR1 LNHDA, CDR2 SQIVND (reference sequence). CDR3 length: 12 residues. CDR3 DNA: TGTGCCAGTATTGGAACAGGGTCTGAAGCTTTCTTT. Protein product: CASIGTGSEAFF.

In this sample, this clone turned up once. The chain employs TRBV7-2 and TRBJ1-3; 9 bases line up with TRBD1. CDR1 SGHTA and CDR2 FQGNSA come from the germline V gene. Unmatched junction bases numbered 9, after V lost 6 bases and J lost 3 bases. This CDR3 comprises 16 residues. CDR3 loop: CASRRTGGGYGNTIYF. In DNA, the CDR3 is TGTGCCAGCAGACGTACAGGGGGCGGATATGGAAACACCATATATTTT.

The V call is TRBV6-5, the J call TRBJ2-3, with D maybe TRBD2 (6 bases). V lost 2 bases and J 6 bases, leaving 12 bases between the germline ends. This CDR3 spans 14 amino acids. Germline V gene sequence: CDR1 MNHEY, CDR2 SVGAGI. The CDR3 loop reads CASSYVVAGDTQYF. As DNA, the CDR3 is TGTGCCAGCAGTTACGTAGTTGCGGGGGATACGCAGTATTTT.

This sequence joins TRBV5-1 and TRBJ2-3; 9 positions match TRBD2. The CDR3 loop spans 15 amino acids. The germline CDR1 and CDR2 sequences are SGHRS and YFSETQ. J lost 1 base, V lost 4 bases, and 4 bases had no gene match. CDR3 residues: CASSPSGIGTDTQYF. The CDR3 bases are TGCGCCAGCAGCCCTAGCGGGATAGGCACAGATACGCAGTATTTT.

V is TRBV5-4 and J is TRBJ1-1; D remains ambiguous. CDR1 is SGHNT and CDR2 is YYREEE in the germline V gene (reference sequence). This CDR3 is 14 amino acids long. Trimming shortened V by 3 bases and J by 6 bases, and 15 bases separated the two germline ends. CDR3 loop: CASSWAAGLAEAFF. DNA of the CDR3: TGTGCCAGCAGCTGGGCGGCGGGTTTGGCTGAAGCTTTCTTT.

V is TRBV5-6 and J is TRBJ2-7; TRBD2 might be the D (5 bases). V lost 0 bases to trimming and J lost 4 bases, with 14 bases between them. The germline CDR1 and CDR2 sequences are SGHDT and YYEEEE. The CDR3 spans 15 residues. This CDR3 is CASSLGPNLAYEQYF. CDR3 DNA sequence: TGTGCCAGCAGCTTGGGGCCCAACCTAGCTTACGAGCAGTACTTC.

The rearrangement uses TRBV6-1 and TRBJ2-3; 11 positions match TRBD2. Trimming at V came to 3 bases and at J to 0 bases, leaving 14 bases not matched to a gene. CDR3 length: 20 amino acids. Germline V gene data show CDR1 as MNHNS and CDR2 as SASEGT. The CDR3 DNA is TGTGCCAGCAGTGATTTCCCCTCTCTAGCGGGAGGTGCTAGCACAGATACGCAGTATTTT. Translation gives CASSDFPSLAGGASTDTQYF.

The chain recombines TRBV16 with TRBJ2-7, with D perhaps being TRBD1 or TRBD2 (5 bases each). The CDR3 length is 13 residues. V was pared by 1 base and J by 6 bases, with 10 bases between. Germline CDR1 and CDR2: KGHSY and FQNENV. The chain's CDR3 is CASSQLGTAEQYF. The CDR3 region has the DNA TGTGCCAGCAGCCAATTGGGGACGGCCGAGCAGTACTTC.

The CDR3 coding sequence is TGCGCCAGCAGCCAAGGGGTTAGCGGGCTAGATAATGAGCAGTTCTTC. Its protein is CASSQGVSGLDNEQFF. This chain joins TRBV4-3 and TRBJ2-1; 7 bases map to TRBD2. CDR1 is LGHNA and CDR2 is YSLEER in the germline V gene. The CDR3 runs to 16 residues. V lost 1 base, J lost 7 bases, and 10 bases stayed unmatched.

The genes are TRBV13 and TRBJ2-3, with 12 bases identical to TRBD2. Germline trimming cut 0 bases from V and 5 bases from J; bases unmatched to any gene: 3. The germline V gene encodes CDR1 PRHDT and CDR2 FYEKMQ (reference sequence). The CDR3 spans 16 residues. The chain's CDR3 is CASSLGTSGGGDTQYF. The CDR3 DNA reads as TGTGCCAGCAGCTTAGGGACTAGCGGGGGTGGAGATACGCAGTATTTT.

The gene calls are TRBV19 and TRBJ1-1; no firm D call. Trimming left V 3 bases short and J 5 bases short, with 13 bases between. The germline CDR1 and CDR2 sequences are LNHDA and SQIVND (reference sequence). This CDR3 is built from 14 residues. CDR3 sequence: CASSMASSGTEAFF. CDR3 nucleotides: TGTGCCAGTAGTATGGCCAGCTCGGGTACTGAAGCTTTCTTT. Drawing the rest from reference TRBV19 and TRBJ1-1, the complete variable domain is DGGITQSPKYLFRKEGQNVTLSCEQNLNHDAMYWYRQDPGQGLRLIYYSQIVNDFQKGDIAEGYSVSREKKESFPLTVTSAQKNPTAFYLCASSMASSGTEAFFGQGTRLTVV.

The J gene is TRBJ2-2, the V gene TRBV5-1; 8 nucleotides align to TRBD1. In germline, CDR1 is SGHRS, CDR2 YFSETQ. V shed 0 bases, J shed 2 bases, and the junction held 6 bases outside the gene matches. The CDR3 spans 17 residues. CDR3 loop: CASSLDTGGINTGELFF. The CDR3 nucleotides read TGCGCCAGCAGCTTGGACACAGGGGGGATAAACACCGGGGAGCTGTTTTTT.

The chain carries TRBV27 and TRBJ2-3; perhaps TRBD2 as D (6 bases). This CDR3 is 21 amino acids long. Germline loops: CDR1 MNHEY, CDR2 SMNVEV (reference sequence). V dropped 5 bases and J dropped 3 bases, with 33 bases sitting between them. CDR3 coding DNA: TGTGCCAGCAGTCCCATACACGCCGGGAGCGGGCCTACCCGAGGGACAGATACGCAGTATTTT. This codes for CASSPIHAGSGPTRGTDTQYF.

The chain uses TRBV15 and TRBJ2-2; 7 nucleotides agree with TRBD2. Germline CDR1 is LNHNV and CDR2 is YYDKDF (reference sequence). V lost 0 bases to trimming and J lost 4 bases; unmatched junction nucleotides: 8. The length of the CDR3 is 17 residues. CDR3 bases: TGTGCCACCAGCAGAGATATCGGGACTATAACCACCGGGGAGCTGTTTTTT. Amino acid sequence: CATSRDIGTITTGELFF.

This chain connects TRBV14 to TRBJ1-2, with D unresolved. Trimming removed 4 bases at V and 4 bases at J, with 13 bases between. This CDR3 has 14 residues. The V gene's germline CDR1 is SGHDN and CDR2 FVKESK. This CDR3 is CASSPDNAGYGYTF. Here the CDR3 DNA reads TGTGCCAGCAGCCCGGATAATGCTGGCTATGGCTACACCTTC.

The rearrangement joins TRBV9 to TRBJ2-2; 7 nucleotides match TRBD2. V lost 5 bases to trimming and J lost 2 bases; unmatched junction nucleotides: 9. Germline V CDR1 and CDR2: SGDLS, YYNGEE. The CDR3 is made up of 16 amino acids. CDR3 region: CASSFSPSGNTGELFF. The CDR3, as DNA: TGTGCCAGCAGTTTTAGCCCTAGCGGAAACACCGGGGAGCTGTTTTTT. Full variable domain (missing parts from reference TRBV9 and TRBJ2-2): DSGVTQTPKHLITATGQRVTLRCSPRSGDLSVYWYQQSLDQGLQFLIQYYNGEERAKGNILERFSAQQFPDLHSELNLSSLELGDSALYFCASSFSPSGNTGELFFGEGSRLTVL.

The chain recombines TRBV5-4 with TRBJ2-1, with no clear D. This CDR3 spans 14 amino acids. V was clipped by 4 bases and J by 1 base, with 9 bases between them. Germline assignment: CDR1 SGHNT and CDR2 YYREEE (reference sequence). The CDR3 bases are TGTGCCAGCAGCCCTGGGGATTCCTACAATGAGCAGTTCTTC. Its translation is CASSPGDSYNEQFF.